The 11 T cell receptor beta chains below come from one sample, sequenced in a study of blood T cell repertoires in COVID-19. TCRdb's table, derived via immunoSEQ multiplex PCR, lists solely in-frame clones and lacks some. Of 210,000 or so clones in the sample, roughly nine tenths were seen once. The sample consisted of PBMCs or T cells enriched from blood (not recorded which). The origin of the receptors is a man in his thirties or forties who had recovered from COVID-19.

This sequence joins TRBV5-1 and TRBJ2-1, with 11 bases that match TRBD2. CDR1 and CDR2 from the germline V gene are SGHRS and YFSETQ. CDR3 length: 16 residues. The J segment lost 1 base and the V segment lost 4 bases, leaving 4 bases of the junction unmatched. CDR3 sequence reads: CASSRIAGGSYNEQFF. CDR3 in DNA: TGCGCCAGCAGCCGGATAGCGGGGGGGTCCTACAATGAGCAGTTCTTC. The full variable domain, completed using reference TRBV5-1 and TRBJ2-1, is KAGVTQTPRYLIKTRGQQVTLSCSPISGHRSVSWYQQTPGQGLQFLFEYFSETQRNKGNFPGRFSGRQFSNSRSEMNVSTLELGDSALYLCASSRIAGGSYNEQFFGPGTRLTVL.

This chain's CDR3 is CASSLSAPTKAFF. CDR3 DNA sequence: TGTGCCAGCAGTTTATCGGCCCCAACCAAAGCTTTCTTT. The V call is TRBV27, the J call TRBJ1-1; D is uncertain. CDR3 length: 13 amino acids. Germline V lookup: CDR1 MNHEY, CDR2 SMNVEV (reference sequence). V dropped 0 bases and J dropped 9 bases, with 11 bases sitting between them.

The chain links TRBV5-4 to TRBJ2-3, with a tentative D call TRBD2 (6 bases). From germline, CDR1 is SGHNT and CDR2 YYREEE (reference sequence). This CDR3 region has 15 residues. The V gene lost 5 bases and the J gene lost 0 bases, with 13 bases spanning the gap. The CDR3 protein is CASRSSGTSTDTQYF. The CDR3 nucleotides read TGTGCCAGCAGATCCTCCGGGACTAGCACAGATACGCAGTATTTT.

This clone was observed a single time. CDR3 DNA sequence: TGTGCCAGCTCACCAAGTAGCGGAACGAGCTCTGGAAACACCATATATTTT. This encodes CASSPSSGTSSGNTIYF. The chain has TRBV18 and TRBJ1-3; no clear D. The CDR3 runs 17 residues. Germline CDR1 is KGHSH and CDR2 is LQKENI. Deletions cut 2 bases from V and 0 bases from J, with 14 bases between.

The chain has TRBV6-5 and TRBJ2-2, with D unresolved. The CDR3 covers 14 residues. CDR1 MNHEY and CDR2 SVGAGI come from the germline V gene. V lost 7 bases, J lost 6 bases, and 15 bases lay in between. The CDR3 loop is CASKVQAWAGELFF. As DNA, the CDR3 is TGTGCCAGCAAGGTTCAGGCTTGGGCCGGGGAGCTGTTTTTT.

V and J are TRBV5-1 and TRBJ1-2; D possibly corresponds to TRBD1 (6 bases). Looked up from germline, CDR1 is SGHRS and CDR2 is YFSETQ. The CDR3 extends over 15 amino acids. V was shortened by 4 bases and J by 5 bases, with 18 bases between the two germline ends. Written as DNA, the CDR3 is TGCGCCAGCAGCCAATCAGGGGTGCTTAGATATGGCTACACCTTC. Protein product: CASSQSGVLRYGYTF.

CDR3 amino acids: CAISVGGPQVPQHF. The CDR3 DNA sequence: TGTGCCATCAGTGTCGGGGGGCCCCAGGTGCCCCAGCATTTT. This rearrangement joins TRBV10-3 to TRBJ1-5; the D gene is possibly TRBD1 (6 bases). V lost 4 bases, J lost 9 bases, and 16 bases lay in between. The CDR3 is 14 amino acids. Germline V gene sequence: CDR1 ENHRY, CDR2 SYGVKD.

This chain connects TRBV4-3 to TRBJ2-6, with 10 bases aligning to TRBD1. The CDR3 runs to 19 residues. The J segment lost 1 base and the V segment lost 3 bases, leaving 9 bases of the junction unmatched. CDR1 LGHNA and CDR2 YSLEER come from the germline V gene. The CDR3 DNA follows: TGCGCCAGCAGCCAGAACCCGACAGGGGGCGCTTCTGGGGCCAACGTCCTGACTTTC. Protein sequence: CASSQNPTGGASGANVLTF.

On this clone itself: A read error may account for a junction end that differs from germline. The CDR3 reads CASSLESGEGYEQYF. DNA of the CDR3: TGTGCTAGCAGCTTAGAGTCGGGGGAGGGTTACGAGCAGTACTTC. The chain joins TRBV7-7 to TRBJ2-7, with TRBD2 identical over 7 bases. Per germline, CDR1 SSHAT and CDR2 FNYEAQ (reference sequence). The CDR3 loop spans 15 amino acids.

CDR3 nucleotide sequence: TGCGCCAGCAGCAGAGCGGGAGCAGATACGCAGTATTTT. Protein sequence: CASSRAGADTQYF. The rearrangement joins TRBV5-1 to TRBJ2-3; 8 bases are shared with TRBD2. Germline values: CDR1 SGHRS, CDR2 YFSETQ. V gave up 4 bases and J gave up 4 bases; unmatched junction bases: 2. There are 13 residues in the CDR3.

This rearrangement joins TRBV5-1 to TRBJ1-5; maybe TRBD1 (5 bases). Germline CDR1 and CDR2: SGHRS and YFSETQ. The CDR3 is 15 residues long. V lost 0 bases and J 7 bases, leaving 14 bases between the germline ends. CDR3 amino acids: CASSLEGRVEQPQHF. For the CDR3, the DNA is TGCGCCAGCAGCTTGGAGGGCAGGGTGGAACAGCCCCAGCATTTT.